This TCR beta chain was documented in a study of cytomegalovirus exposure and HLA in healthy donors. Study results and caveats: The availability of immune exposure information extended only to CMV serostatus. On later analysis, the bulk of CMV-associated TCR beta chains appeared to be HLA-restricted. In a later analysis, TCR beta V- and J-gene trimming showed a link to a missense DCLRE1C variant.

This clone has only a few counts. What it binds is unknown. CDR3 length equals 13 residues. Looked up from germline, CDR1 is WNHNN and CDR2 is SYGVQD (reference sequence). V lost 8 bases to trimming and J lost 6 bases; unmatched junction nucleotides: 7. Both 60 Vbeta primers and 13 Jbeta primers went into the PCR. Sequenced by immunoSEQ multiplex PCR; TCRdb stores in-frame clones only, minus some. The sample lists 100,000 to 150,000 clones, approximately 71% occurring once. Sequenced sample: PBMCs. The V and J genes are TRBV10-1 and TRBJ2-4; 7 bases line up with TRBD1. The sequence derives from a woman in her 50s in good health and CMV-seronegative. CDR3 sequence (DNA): TGCGCCAGCTCATTACAGGGGCCAAACATTCAGTACTTC. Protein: CASSLQGPNIQYF.